What follows are 10 T cell receptor beta chains derived from one specimen sequenced in a study of cytomegalovirus exposure and HLA in healthy donors (dated by TCRdb to 2015 to 2018). The library came from the immunoSEQ multiplex PCR assay. A mixture of 60 forward primers for TCR Vbeta segments and 13 reverse primers for TCR Jbeta segments was used in the multiplex PCR. TCRdb stores this immuneACCESS table with in-frame sequences only. Part of the clones is absent; in the studies checked, under half of the shortfall reflects unresolved V genes, and no reason is known for the rest. This sample gives some 170,000 clones in total; around 79% of them show up just once. Of the sample, less than 8% is held by the ten largest clones. Sequencing used PBMCs. The receptors stem from a man aged 40-49 years in good health and CMV-seropositive.

This chain links TRBV5-1 with TRBJ2-5; the D gene is possibly TRBD1 (6 bases). The CDR3 has 13 amino acids. Germline V gene data show CDR1 as SGHRS and CDR2 as YFSETQ. V was cut by 0 bases and J by 4 bases, with 7 bases left in between. The DNA for the CDR3 is TGCGCCAGCAGCTTGGTGGGGGCAGAGACCCAGTACTTC. It is translated as CASSLVGAETQYF.

The rearrangement links TRBV27 to TRBJ1-5; tentative D call: TRBD1 (5 bases). Germline V lookup: CDR1 MNHEY, CDR2 SMNVEV (reference sequence). CDR3 length equals 13 residues. With 5 bases removed from V and 6 bases from J, the gap between germline ends came to 11 bases. CDR3 region: CASSQGYGQPQHF. As DNA, the CDR3 is TGTGCCAGCAGTCAGGGTTATGGTCAGCCCCAGCATTTT.

Notes on this clone: A junction end diverges from the germline sequence, so it may reflect a read error. The chain is built from TRBV4-1 and TRBJ1-1, with no clear D. This CDR3 is built from 12 residues. Looked up from germline, CDR1 is MGHRA and CDR2 is YSYEKL. The CDR3 loop reads CASSQSGTEAFF. The CDR3 DNA reads as TGTGCCAGCAGCCAAAGCGGCACTGAAGCTTTCTTT.

This rearrangement joins TRBV2 to TRBJ2-1, with TRBD1 as a possible D gene (5 bases). Trimming left V 9 bases short and J 9 bases short, with 15 bases between. The germline V gene has CDR1 SNHLY and CDR2 FYNNEI. This CDR3 spans 12 amino acids. The CDR3 loop reads CARSWDQGEQFF. CDR3 nucleotides: TGTGCCAGGTCTTGGGATCAGGGTGAGCAGTTCTTC.

This clone turned up a few times. The V call is TRBV28, the J call TRBJ1-2, with D tentatively TRBD1 (5 bases). The CDR3 length is 13 residues. CDR1 and CDR2 from the germline V gene are MDHEN and SYDVKM. The V end lost 3 bases, the J end lost 4 bases, and 9 bases lay between the germline ends. CDR3 amino acids: CASSFGQGYGYTF. CDR3 DNA sequence: TGTGCCAGCAGTTTCGGGCAGGGCTATGGCTACACCTTC.

V gene TRBV25-1 combines with J gene TRBJ2-2; no clear D. CDR1 is MGHDK, CDR2 SYGVNS, per germline. CDR3 length: 16 residues. V gave up 1 base and J gave up 4 bases, with 13 bases separating them. The CDR3 here is CASSEFFTAGTGELFF. Here the CDR3 DNA reads TGTGCCAGCAGTGAATTTTTTACTGCCGGCACCGGGGAGCTGTTTTTT.

This chain uses TRBV2 with TRBJ2-5; perhaps TRBD2 as D (7 bases). CDR1 and CDR2 from the germline V gene are SNHLY and FYNNEI. Trimming left V 0 bases short and J 7 bases short, with 12 bases between. This CDR3 has 14 residues. The CDR3 DNA reads as TGTGCCAGCAGTGAAGCGGTAGGGGGGGGGACCCAGTACTTC. Protein product: CASSEAVGGGTQYF.

The chain couples TRBV7-8 to TRBJ2-3; 9 bases are a match to TRBD1. The trim removed 4 bases at V and 4 bases at J, leaving 6 bases unmatched. Germline-derived CDR1 and CDR2 are SGHVS and FQNEAQ. The CDR3 consists of 15 residues. Written as DNA, the CDR3 is TGTGCCAGCAGCTGGGACAGGGAATATGCAGATACGCAGTATTTT. Translating gives CASSWDREYADTQYF.

The V and J genes are TRBV5-6 and TRBJ2-5; the match to TRBD2 covers 9 bases. Germline trimming cut 0 bases from V and 1 base from J; bases unmatched to any gene: 4. Per the germline V gene, CDR1 is SGHDT and CDR2 is YYEEEE. CDR3 length equals 16 residues. Here the CDR3 reads CASSLAGAGGQETQYF. CDR3 nucleotide sequence: TGTGCCAGCAGCTTGGCCGGAGCGGGAGGCCAAGAGACCCAGTACTTC.

The J gene is TRBJ1-6, the V gene TRBV13; 7 nucleotides agree with TRBD1. The CDR3 covers 16 residues. Germline trimming cut 5 bases from V and 4 bases from J; bases unmatched to any gene: 8. Germline CDR1 is PRHDT and CDR2 is FYEKMQ (reference sequence). The CDR3 sequence is CASSPGTETYNSPLHF. The CDR3 coding sequence is TGTGCCAGCAGCCCCGGGACAGAAACTTATAATTCACCCCTCCACTTT.